These T cell receptor beta chains were read from a single sample in a study of T cells in Graves' hyperthyroidism and ophthalmopathy. TCRdb reprocessed the multiplex PCR reads with MiXCR, giving one entry per CDR3 protein. In the table there are approximately 220,000 distinct CDR3 sequences, approximately 16% of which are singletons. Sequencing was performed on blood. These receptors all come from a man in his forties or fifties with Graves' hyperthyroidism. Both conserved end residues are part of each CDR3. D genes are given only for firm matches. Size is omitted from some rows. Given values are once, few, many or a class for expanded clones.

TRBD2	many	TRBV28	TRBJ2-3	CASTLREAGDTQYF	TGTGCCAGCACCCTCAGGGAAGCGGGGGATACGCAGTATTTT
.	.	TRBV11-2	TRBJ1-4	CASSFPDGGGVGDEKLFF	TGTGCCAGCAGTTTCCCAGACGGGGGAGGGGTGGGTGATGAAAAACTGTTTTTT
TRBD1	many	TRBV5-5	TRBJ2-1	CASSSRDRTYNEQFF	TGTGCCAGCAGCTCCCGGGACAGGACTTACAATGAGCAGTTCTTC
.	.	TRBV7-3	TRBJ2-1	CVSSLTPGLEQFF	TGTGTCAGCAGCCTGACCCCTGGTTTAGAGCAGTTCTTC
.	.	TRBV10-3	TRBJ1-4	CAISESGVNREKLFF	TGTGCCATCAGTGAGTCTGGGGTCAATCGGGAAAAACTGTTTTTT
.	.	TRBV28	TRBJ2-2	CASSLDETGELFF	TGTGCCAGCAGTCTCGACGAGACCGGGGAGCTGTTTTTT
.	many	TRBV4-3	TRBJ2-7	CASSRGAGVYEQYF	TGCGCCAGCAGCCGAGGGGCAGGGGTATACGAGCAGTACTTC
TRBD2	.	TRBV5-8	TRBJ2-3	CASSLELLAGVENTQYF	TGTGCCAGCAGCTTGGAGTTACTAGCGGGAGTCGAGAATACGCAGTATTTT
TRBD2	few	TRBV9	TRBJ2-1	CASTRLLAGGSYNEQFF	TGTGCCAGCACCCGCCTACTAGCGGGTGGCTCCTACAATGAGCAGTTCTTC
.	many	TRBV20-1	TRBJ2-2	CSARDQGRTANTGELFF	TGCAGTGCTAGAGATCAGGGAAGGACAGCGAACACCGGGGAGCTGTTTTTT
TRBD1	.	TRBV6-5	TRBJ1-2	CASSYSGGAMYGYTF	TGTGCCAGCAGTTACTCAGGGGGCGCTATGTATGGCTACACCTTC
.	many	TRBV18	TRBJ1-1	CASSPGGNTEAFF	TGTGCCAGCTCACCAGGTGGGAACACTGAAGCTTTCTTT
.	few	TRBV2	TRBJ1-5	CASTRDQFNRPQHF	TGTGCCAGCACCCGAGACCAATTCAATCGGCCCCAGCATTTT
.	many	TRBV20-1	TRBJ2-1	CSAEGVYNEQFF	TGCAGTGCCGAGGGCGTATACAATGAGCAGTTCTTC
.	many	TRBV20-1	TRBJ1-5	CSAHRVSGMGNQPQHF	TGCAGTGCCCATAGGGTTTCGGGAATGGGAAATCAGCCCCAGCATTTT
TRBD2	.	TRBV11-2	TRBJ2-3	CASSLFPPRGADTQYF	TGTGCCAGCAGCTTATTTCCGCCCCGGGGGGCAGATACGCAGTATTTT
.	many	TRBV5-5	TRBJ1-5	CASSSLGQEDNQPQHF	TGTGCCAGCAGCTCGCTAGGACAAGAGGACAATCAGCCCCAGCATTTT
.	.	TRBV20-1	TRBJ2-5	CSARDGGDTKKTQYF	TGCAGTGCTAGAGATGGCGGGGACACTAAAAAGACCCAGTACTTC
TRBD2	.	TRBV9	TRBJ2-7	CASSVGASGSHEQYF	TGTGCCAGCAGCGTAGGGGCTAGCGGTAGTCATGAGCAGTACTTC
.	many	TRBV5-1	TRBJ2-7	CASSLGSYSSYEQYF	TGCGCCAGCAGCTTGGGGTCATATAGCTCCTACGAGCAGTACTTC
.	many	TRBV7-3	TRBJ2-1	CASSLQDNEQFF	TGTGCCAGCAGCTTACAGGACAATGAGCAGTTCTTC
.	.	TRBV2	TRBJ1-2	CASSVPGGYTF	TGTGCCAGCAGCGTTCCTGGTGGCTACACCTTC
.	many	TRBV30	TRBJ2-1	CASGATYNEQFF	TGTGCTTCAGGGGCCACCTACAATGAGCAGTTCTTC
.	many	TRBV7-8	TRBJ2-2	CAGEDGFATGELFF	TGTGCCGGCGAAGACGGGTTCGCAACCGGGGAGCTGTTTTTT
TRBD1	many	TRBV2	TRBJ2-3	CASTGQGARATDTQYF	TGTGCCAGCACCGGACAGGGGGCTCGGGCCACAGATACGCAGTATTTT
.	many	TRBV6-1	TRBJ2-3	CASRSLDSTDTQYF	TGTGCCAGCAGGAGCCTGGACAGCACAGATACGCAGTATTTT
.	many	TRBV10-3	TRBJ2-3	CAISVKADTQYF	TGTGCCATCAGTGTTAAGGCAGATACGCAGTATTTT
TRBD1	many	TRBV6-2/TRBV6-3	TRBJ2-7	CASSRDRTQNYEQYF	TGTGCCAGCAGCCGGGACAGGACTCAGAACTACGAGCAGTACTTC
TRBD2	few	TRBV9	TRBJ2-5	CASSDIGLAGEKETQYF	TGTGCCAGCAGCGATATAGGACTAGCGGGCGAGAAAGAGACCCAGTACTTC
.	many	TRBV5-1	TRBJ1-2	CASSLGTAGYTF	TGCGCCAGCAGCCTTGGAACCGCGGGCTACACCTTC
.	.	TRBV18	TRBJ2-7	CASSPPSACEQYF	TGTGCCAGCTCACCACCGAGTGCTTGCGAGCAGTACTTC
.	many	TRBV3-1	TRBJ2-2	CASSPIQTTETANTGELFF	TGTGCCAGCAGCCCAATTCAAACTACAGAAACCGCGAACACCGGGGAGCTGTTTTTT
.	few	TRBV19	TRBJ2-2	CASSIALQGTGELFF	TGTGCCAGTAGTATAGCCCTCCAGGGCACCGGGGAGCTGTTTTTT
.	many	TRBV2	TRBJ1-1	CASKIGQNTEAFF	TGTGCCAGCAAAATAGGACAGAACACTGAAGCTTTCTTT
TRBD2	many	TRBV7-8	TRBJ2-3	CASSPGTSGDTDTQYF	TGTGCCAGCAGCCCCGGGACTAGCGGGGATACAGATACGCAGTATTTT
TRBD2	.	TRBV6-2/TRBV6-3	TRBJ2-5	CASSRGEGETQYF	TGTGCCAGCAGTCGGGGGGAGGGGGAGACCCAGTACTTC
.	many	TRBV5-1	TRBJ2-1	CASSLDTNPYNEQFF	TGCGCCAGCAGCTTGGATACTAACCCCTACAATGAGCAGTTCTTC
TRBD1	many	TRBV12-3/TRBV12-4	TRBJ1-5	CASSPGQGGNQPQHF	TGTGCCAGCAGCCCGGGACAGGGAGGGAATCAGCCCCAGCATTTT
.	.	TRBV4-2	TRBJ1-6	CASSRSELNSPLHF	TGTGCCAGCAGCCGCTCGGAATTAAATTCACCCCTCCACTTT
TRBD2	.	TRBV7-2	TRBJ2-7	CASSSGLVIDEQYF	TGTGCCAGCAGCTCGGGACTAGTAATCGACGAGCAGTACTTC
.	.	TRBV6-1	TRBJ2-5	CASRMKNQETQYF	TGTGCCAGCAGGATGAAAAATCAAGAGACCCAGTACTTC
TRBD1	.	TRBV6-5	TRBJ2-1	CASSSQGRNEQFF	TGTGCCAGCAGTTCACAGGGGCGCAATGAGCAGTTCTTC
.	.	TRBV5-1	TRBJ1-1	CASSLWATNTEAFF	TGCGCCAGCAGCTTGTGGGCCACGAACACTGAAGCTTTCTTT
TRBD2	many	TRBV5-4	TRBJ2-5	CASSLGGGETQYF	TGTGCCAGCAGCTTGGGCGGGGGGGAGACCCAGTACTTC
.	few	TRBV5-1	TRBJ2-1	CASSLAGSGRGAGEQFF	TGCGCCAGCAGCTTGGCGGGTTCGGGGAGGGGGGCCGGTGAGCAGTTCTTC
.	many	TRBV9	TRBJ1-1	CASSGKGGTEAFF	TGTGCCAGCAGCGGAAAAGGGGGGACTGAAGCTTTCTTT
.	many	TRBV7-2	TRBJ1-1	CASSLDGGQMTEAFF	TGTGCCAGCAGCTTAGATGGGGGTCAGATGACTGAAGCTTTCTTT
TRBD2	.	TRBV28	TRBJ2-3	CASSLDGAGGTDTQYF	TGTGCCAGCAGTTTAGATGGGGCGGGGGGAACAGATACGCAGTATTTT
.	many	TRBV7-9	TRBJ1-1	CASSLGVGTEAFF	TGTGCCAGCAGCTTAGGAGTCGGTACTGAAGCTTTCTTT
.	few	TRBV20-1	TRBJ1-5	CSARVRLGASYNQPQHF	TGCAGTGCTAGAGTTCGTCTGGGGGCCTCCTACAATCAGCCCCAGCATTTT
.	few	TRBV4-3	TRBJ2-3	CASSQQRTDTQYF	TGCGCCAGCAGCCAACAAAGGACAGATACGCAGTATTTT
.	many	TRBV6-1	TRBJ1-5	CASRAGRRYSNQPQHF	TGTGCCAGCAGGGCAGGGCGGCGGTATAGCAATCAGCCCCAGCATTTT
.	few	TRBV12-3/TRBV12-4	TRBJ2-5	CASSLEGGSETQYF	TGTGCCAGCAGTTTAGAGGGGGGCTCGGAGACCCAGTACTTC
.	many	TRBV28	TRBJ1-2	CASSTVGGAGGYTF	TGTGCCAGCAGTACCGTTGGAGGGGCTGGTGGCTACACCTTC